This section outlines one TCR beta chain sequence together with its context. Its antigen is still unknown. This sample was taken from a study of cytomegalovirus exposure and HLA in healthy donors. V lost 0 bases to trimming and J lost 2 bases; unmatched junction nucleotides: 4. There are 16 residues in the CDR3. Germline V lookup: CDR1 SEHNR, CDR2 FQNEAQ (reference sequence). Primers included in the PCR were 60 Vbeta and 13 Jbeta primers. The assay was immunoSEQ multiplex PCR, and TCRdb's table has in-frame clones only and misses some. The sample shows tens of thousands of clones, and under 6% sits with its ten largest clones. Study results and limitations: The study found most TCR sequences rare, yet found some public TCRs in many donors. A later analysis appeared to link common viral pathogens to several of the most significant clusters. In a later analysis, compared with equally common non-associated chains, HLA-associated beta chains were more expanded.

Healthy bone marrow donors supplied every sample. Sequenced sample: PBMCs. This TCR was sampled from a woman aged 40 to 49 in good health and CMV-seropositive. V usage is TRBV7-9 and J usage is TRBJ2-3; TRBD2 matches 8 bases. The CDR3 DNA reads TGTGCCAGCAGCTTAGCAAACGGGAGGGACACAGATACGCAGTATTTT. It yields the protein CASSLANGRDTDTQYF.